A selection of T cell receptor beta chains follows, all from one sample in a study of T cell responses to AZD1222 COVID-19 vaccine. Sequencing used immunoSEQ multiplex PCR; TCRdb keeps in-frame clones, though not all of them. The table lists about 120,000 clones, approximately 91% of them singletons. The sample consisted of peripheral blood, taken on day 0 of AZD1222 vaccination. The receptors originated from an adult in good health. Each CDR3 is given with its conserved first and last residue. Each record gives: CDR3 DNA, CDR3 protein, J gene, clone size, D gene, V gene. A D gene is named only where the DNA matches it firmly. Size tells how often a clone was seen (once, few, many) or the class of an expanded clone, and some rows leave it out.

TGTGCCAGCAGCCAAGATCCGTCAGAACCAAACTATGGCTACACCTTC | CASSQDPSEPNYGYTF | TRBJ1-2 | . | . | TRBV4-2
TGTGCCAGCAACACCCGGGAGCTGTTTTTT | CASNTRELFF | TRBJ2-2 | . | . | TRBV5-4
TGTGCCAGCAGCCAACGGACAGGGTACGAGCAGTACTTC | CASSQRTGYEQYF | TRBJ2-7 | . | TRBD1 | TRBV3-1/TRBV3-2
TGTGCCAGCAGTCTGACGGGTAACTATGGCTACACCTTC | CASSLTGNYGYTF | TRBJ1-2 | . | . | TRBV12-3/TRBV12-4
TGTGCCAGCAGTCCACGGGACAGGCGAAACTATGGCTACACCTTC | CASSPRDRRNYGYTF | TRBJ1-2 | once | TRBD1 | TRBV27
TGTGCCAGCAGCCCCCAGTGGGGTGGCAATGAGCAGTTCTTC | CASSPQWGGNEQFF | TRBJ2-1 | . | . | TRBV9
TGTGCCAGTAGTAGTTGGGGGAACACTGAAGCTTTCTTT | CASSSWGNTEAFF | TRBJ1-1 | once | . | TRBV19
TGTGCCAGCAGTTACGGCCCCTTTAACTATGGCTACACCTTC | CASSYGPFNYGYTF | TRBJ1-2 | . | . | TRBV6-2/TRBV6-3
TGTGCCAGCAGCTTTGGACAGGGGAACACTGAAGCTTTCTTT | CASSFGQGNTEAFF | TRBJ1-1 | . | TRBD1 | TRBV5-4
TGTGCCAGCAGTGAAGCCCGGAGTGGGGCGGGGACTGAAGCTTTCTTT | CASSEARSGAGTEAFF | TRBJ1-1 | . | . | TRBV6-1
TGTGCCAGCAGCTTAACGACCAGCGCGCAAGAGACCCAGTACTTC | CASSLTTSAQETQYF | TRBJ2-5 | . | . | TRBV7-3
TGTGCCAGCAGCGGGCAGGGGGCGGTCACCGGGGAGCTGTTTTTT | CASSGQGAVTGELFF | TRBJ2-2 | . | TRBD1 | TRBV6-2/TRBV6-3
TGTGCCAGTAGTACCGTGAGAAACACCATATATTTT | CASSTVRNTIYF | TRBJ1-3 | . | . | TRBV19
TGTGCCAGCAGCTTGGAAATAGCGGGGACGGAGACCCAGTACTTC | CASSLEIAGTETQYF | TRBJ2-5 | . | TRBD2 | TRBV5-5